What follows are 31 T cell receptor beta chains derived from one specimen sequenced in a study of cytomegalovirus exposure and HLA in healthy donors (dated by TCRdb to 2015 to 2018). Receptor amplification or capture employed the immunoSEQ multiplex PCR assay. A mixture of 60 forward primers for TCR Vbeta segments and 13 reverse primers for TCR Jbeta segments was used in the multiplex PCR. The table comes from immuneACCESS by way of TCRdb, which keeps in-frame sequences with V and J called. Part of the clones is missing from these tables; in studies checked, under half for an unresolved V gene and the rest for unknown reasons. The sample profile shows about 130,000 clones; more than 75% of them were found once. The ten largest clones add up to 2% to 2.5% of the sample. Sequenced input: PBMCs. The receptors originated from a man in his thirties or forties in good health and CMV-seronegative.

The CDR3 here is CASSASGFLNEQYF. In DNA form, the CDR3 reads TGTGCCAGCAGCGCGTCAGGGTTTTTAAACGAGCAGTACTTC. V gene TRBV7-6 combines with J gene TRBJ2-7; D possibly corresponds to TRBD1 (5 bases). The CDR3 sequence is 14 residues long. Germline V gives CDR1 SGHVS, CDR2 FNYEAQ. The V and J ends lost 5 bases and 5 bases respectively, with 16 bases between them.

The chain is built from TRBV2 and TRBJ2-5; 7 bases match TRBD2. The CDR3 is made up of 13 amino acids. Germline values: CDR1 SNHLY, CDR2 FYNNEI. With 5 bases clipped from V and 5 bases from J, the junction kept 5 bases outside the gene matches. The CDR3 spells CASSFSGSETQYF. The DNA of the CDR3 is TGTGCCAGCAGTTTTAGCGGGTCTGAGACCCAGTACTTC. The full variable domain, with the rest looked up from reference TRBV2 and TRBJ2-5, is EPEVTQTPSHQVTQMGQEVILRCVPISNHLYFYWYRQILGQKVEFLVSFYNNEISEKSEIFDDQFSVERPDGSNFTLKIRSTKLEDSAMYFCASSFSGSETQYFGPGTRLLVL.

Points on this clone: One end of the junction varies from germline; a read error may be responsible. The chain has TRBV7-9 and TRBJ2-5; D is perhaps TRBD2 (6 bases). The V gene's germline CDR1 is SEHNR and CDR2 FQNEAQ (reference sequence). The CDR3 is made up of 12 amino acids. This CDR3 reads CSSNRLGETQYF. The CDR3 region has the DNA TGTTCCAGCAACCGACTAGGGGAGACCCAGTACTTC.

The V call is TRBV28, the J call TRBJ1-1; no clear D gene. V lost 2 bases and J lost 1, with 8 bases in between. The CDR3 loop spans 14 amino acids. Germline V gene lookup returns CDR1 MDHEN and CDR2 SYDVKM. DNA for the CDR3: TGTGCCAGCAGTTTAGTAGGAGGGAACACTGAAGCTTTCTTT. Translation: CASSLVGGNTEAFF.

The CDR3, as DNA: TGTGCCAGCAGTGAAGACAGCCTTACTAACTATGGCTACACCTTC. Encoded protein: CASSEDSLTNYGYTF. The chain recombines TRBV2 with TRBJ1-2, with D unresolved. Trimming stripped 1 base from V and 0 bases from J, with 9 bases between. The CDR3 sequence is 15 residues long. Germline V gene sequence: CDR1 SNHLY, CDR2 FYNNEI.

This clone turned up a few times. CDR3 in amino acids: CASSEAINEQYF. The DNA of the CDR3 is TGTGCCAGCAGTGAAGCAATAAACGAGCAGTACTTC. V gene TRBV6-1 combines with J gene TRBJ2-7; D gene unclear. The CDR3 consists of 12 residues. V was trimmed by 0 bases and J by 5 bases, leaving 5 bases between them. Germline CDR1 is MNHNS and CDR2 is SASEGT.

CDR3 residues: CASSSYGPNEKLFF. CDR3 sequence (DNA): TGTGCCAGCAGCTCGTATGGGCCGAATGAAAAACTGTTTTTT. The rearrangement links TRBV7-2 to TRBJ1-4, with no clear D. Trimming took 4 bases from V and 5 from J, leaving 11 bases between them. CDR3 length equals 14 residues. Germline V CDR1 and CDR2: SGHTA, FQGNSA.

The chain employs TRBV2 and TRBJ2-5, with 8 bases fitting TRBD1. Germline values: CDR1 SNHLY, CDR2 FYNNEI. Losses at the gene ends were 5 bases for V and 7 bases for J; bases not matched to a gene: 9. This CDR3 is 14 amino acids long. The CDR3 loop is CASSRTGREGTQYF. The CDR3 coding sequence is TGTGCCAGCAGTAGGACAGGGCGCGAGGGGACCCAGTACTTC.

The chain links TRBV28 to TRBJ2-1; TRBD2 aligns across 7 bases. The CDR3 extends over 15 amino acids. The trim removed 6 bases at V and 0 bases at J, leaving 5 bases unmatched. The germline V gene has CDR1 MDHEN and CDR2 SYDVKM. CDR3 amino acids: CASRTPSGSYNEQFF. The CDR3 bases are TGTGCCAGCAGAACCCCTAGCGGCTCCTACAATGAGCAGTTCTTC.

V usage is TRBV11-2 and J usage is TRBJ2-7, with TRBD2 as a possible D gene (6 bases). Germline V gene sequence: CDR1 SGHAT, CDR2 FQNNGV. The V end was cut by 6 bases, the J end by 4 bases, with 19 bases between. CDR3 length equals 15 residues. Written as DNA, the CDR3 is TGTGCCAGCAGTCTAGATGGGGGGTCGGTATACGAGCAGTACTTC. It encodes CASSLDGGSVYEQYF.

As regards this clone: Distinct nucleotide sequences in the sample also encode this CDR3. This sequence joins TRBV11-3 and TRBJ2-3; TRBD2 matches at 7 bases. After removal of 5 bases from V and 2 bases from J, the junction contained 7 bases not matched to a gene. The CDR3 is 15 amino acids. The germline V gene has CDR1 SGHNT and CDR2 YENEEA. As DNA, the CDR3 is TGTGCCAGCAGCCTTCGGCTAGCGGACACAGATACGCAGTATTTT. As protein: CASSLRLADTDTQYF.

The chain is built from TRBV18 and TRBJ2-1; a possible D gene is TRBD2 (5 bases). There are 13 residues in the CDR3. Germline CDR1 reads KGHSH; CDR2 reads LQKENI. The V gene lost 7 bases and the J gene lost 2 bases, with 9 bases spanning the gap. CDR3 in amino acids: CASFAGPYNEQFF. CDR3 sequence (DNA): TGTGCCAGCTTTGCGGGTCCCTACAATGAGCAGTTCTTC. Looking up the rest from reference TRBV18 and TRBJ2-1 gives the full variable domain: NAGVMQNPRHLVRRRGQEARLRCSPMKGHSHVYWYRQLPEEGLKFMVYLQKENIIDESGMPKERFSAEFPKEGPSILRIQQVVRGDSAAYFCASFAGPYNEQFFGPGTRLTVL.

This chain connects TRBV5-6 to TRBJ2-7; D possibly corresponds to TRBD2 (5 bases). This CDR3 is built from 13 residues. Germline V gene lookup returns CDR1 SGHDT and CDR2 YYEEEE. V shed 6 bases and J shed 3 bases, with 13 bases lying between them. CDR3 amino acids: CASNTGSRYEQYF. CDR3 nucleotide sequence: TGTGCCAGCAACACGGGGAGTCGCTACGAGCAGTACTTC.

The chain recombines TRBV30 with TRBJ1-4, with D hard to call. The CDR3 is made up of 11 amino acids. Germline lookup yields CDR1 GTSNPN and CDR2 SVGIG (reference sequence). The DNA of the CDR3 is TGTGCTGGCGGGCCTAGGGAAAAACTGTTTTTT. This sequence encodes CAGGPREKLFF.

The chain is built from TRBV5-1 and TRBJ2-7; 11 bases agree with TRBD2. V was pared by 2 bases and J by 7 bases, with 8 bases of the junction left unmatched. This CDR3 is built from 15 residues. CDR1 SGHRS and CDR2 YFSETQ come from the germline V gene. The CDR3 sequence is CASSFLAGGSLEQYF. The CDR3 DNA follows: TGCGCCAGCAGCTTCCTAGCGGGAGGCTCTTTAGAGCAGTACTTC.

The CDR3 is CASSSRDRGRDYGYTF. The CDR3 DNA reads as TGTGCCAGCAGCTCCCGGGACAGGGGGCGCGACTATGGCTACACCTTC. V is TRBV21-1 and J is TRBJ1-2; no check of the table's D call, TRBD1, against the DNA was made. TRBV21-1 is deemed a pseudogene. This CDR3 contains 16 residues.

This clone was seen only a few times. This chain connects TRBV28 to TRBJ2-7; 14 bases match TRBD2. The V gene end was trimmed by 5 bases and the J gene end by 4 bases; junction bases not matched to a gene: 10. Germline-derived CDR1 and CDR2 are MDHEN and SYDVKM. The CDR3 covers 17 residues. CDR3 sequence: CASSPTGLAGVSYEQYF. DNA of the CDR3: TGTGCCAGCAGTCCCACGGGACTAGCGGGGGTTTCTTACGAGCAGTACTTC.

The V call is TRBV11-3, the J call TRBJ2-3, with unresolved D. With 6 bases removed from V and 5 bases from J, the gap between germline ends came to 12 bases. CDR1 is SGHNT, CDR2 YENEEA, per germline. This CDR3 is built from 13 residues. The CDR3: CASSSVIGDTQYF. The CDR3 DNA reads TGTGCCAGCAGTTCGGTGATCGGAGATACGCAGTATTTT. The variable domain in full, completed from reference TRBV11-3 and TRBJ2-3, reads EAGVVQSPRYKIIEKKQPVAFWCNPISGHNTLYWYLQNLGQGPELLIRYENEEAVDDSQLPKDRFSAERLKGVDSTLKIQPAELGDSAVYLCASSSVIGDTQYFGPGTRLTVL.

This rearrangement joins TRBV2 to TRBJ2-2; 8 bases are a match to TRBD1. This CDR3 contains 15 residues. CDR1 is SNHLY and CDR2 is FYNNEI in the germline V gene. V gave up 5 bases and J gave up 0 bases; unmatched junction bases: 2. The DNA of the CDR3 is TGTGCCAGCAGTCGGGACAGGCCGAACACCGGGGAGCTGTTTTTT. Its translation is CASSRDRPNTGELFF.

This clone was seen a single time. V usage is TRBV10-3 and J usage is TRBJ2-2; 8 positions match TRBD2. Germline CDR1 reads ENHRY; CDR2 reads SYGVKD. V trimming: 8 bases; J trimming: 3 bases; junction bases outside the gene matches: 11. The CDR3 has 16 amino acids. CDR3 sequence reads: CAIRISGTSHTGELFF. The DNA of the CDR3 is TGTGCCATCCGTATTTCCGGGACTAGTCACACCGGGGAGCTGTTTTTT.

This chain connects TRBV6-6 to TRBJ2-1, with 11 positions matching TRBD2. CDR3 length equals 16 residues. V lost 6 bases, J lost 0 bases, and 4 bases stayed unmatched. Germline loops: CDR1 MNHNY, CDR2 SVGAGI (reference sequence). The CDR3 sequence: CASSSTSGGSYNEQFF. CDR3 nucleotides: TGTGCCAGCAGCAGTACTAGCGGGGGCTCCTACAATGAGCAGTTCTTC.

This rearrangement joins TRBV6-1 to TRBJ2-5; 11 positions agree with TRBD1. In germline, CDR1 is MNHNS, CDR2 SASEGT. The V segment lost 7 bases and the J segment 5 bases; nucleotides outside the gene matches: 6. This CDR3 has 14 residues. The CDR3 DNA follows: TGTGCCAGCAAGGGGGGACAGGGGGGGGAGACCCAGTACTTC. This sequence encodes CASKGGQGGETQYF.

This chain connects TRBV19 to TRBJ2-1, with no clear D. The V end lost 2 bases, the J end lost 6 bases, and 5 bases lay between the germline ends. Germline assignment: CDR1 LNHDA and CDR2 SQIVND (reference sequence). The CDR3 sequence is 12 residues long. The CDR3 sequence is CASSIRFNEQFF. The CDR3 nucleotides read TGTGCCAGTAGTATACGTTTCAATGAGCAGTTCTTC.

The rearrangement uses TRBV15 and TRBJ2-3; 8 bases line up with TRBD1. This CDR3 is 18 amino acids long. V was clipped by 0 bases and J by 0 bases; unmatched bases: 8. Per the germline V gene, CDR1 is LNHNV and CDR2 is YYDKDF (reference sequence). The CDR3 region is CATSRETGTGVSTDTQYF. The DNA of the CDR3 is TGTGCCACCAGCAGAGAAACCGGGACAGGTGTTAGCACAGATACGCAGTATTTT.

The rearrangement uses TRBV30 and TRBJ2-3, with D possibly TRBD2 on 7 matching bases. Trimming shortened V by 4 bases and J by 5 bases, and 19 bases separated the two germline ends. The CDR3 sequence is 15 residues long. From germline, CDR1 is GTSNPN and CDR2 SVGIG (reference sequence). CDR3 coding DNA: TGTGCCTGGACTCCCGGTCGGGGGGCGGGAGATACGCAGTATTTT. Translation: CAWTPGRGAGDTQYF. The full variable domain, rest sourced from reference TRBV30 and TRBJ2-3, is SQTIHQWPATLVQPVGSPLSLECTVEGTSNPNLYWYRQAAGRGLQLLFYSVGIGQISSEVPQNLSASRPQDRQFILSSKKLLLSDSGFYLCAWTPGRGAGDTQYFGPGTRLTVL.

This chain's CDR3 is CASSLVLLAGGPRNPGELFF. The DNA for the CDR3 is TGCGCCAGCAGCTTGGTTCTACTAGCGGGAGGGCCCCGAAATCCCGGGGAGCTGTTTTTT. The chain employs TRBV5-1 and TRBJ2-2; 13 bases are a match to TRBD2. The CDR3 extends over 20 amino acids. Germline values: CDR1 SGHRS, CDR2 YFSETQ. Trimming took 0 bases from V and 6 from J; bases not matched to a gene: 14.

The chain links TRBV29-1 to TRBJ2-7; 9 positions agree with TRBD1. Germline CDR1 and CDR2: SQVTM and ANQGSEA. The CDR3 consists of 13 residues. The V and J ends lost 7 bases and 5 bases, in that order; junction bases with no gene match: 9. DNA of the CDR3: TGCAGCGCGAGAAGGACAGGGGCGGACGAGCAGTACTTC. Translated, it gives CSARRTGADEQYF.

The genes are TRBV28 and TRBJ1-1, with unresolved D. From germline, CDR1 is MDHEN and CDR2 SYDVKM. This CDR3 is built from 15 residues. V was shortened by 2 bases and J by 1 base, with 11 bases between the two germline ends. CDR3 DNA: TGTGCCAGCAGTTTAAGTGGGAGTGGGAACACTGAAGCTTTCTTT. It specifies CASSLSGSGNTEAFF.

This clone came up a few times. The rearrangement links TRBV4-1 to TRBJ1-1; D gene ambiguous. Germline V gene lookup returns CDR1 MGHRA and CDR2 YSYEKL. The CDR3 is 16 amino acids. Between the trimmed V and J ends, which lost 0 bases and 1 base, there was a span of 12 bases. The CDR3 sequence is CASSQENPGENTEAFF. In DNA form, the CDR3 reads TGCGCCAGCAGCCAAGAGAACCCAGGTGAGAACACTGAAGCTTTCTTT.

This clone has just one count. The CDR3 sequence is CAWSSSGGLLSQPQHF. Here the CDR3 DNA reads TGTGCCTGGAGTTCGAGTGGGGGCCTCCTCTCTCAGCCCCAGCATTTT. J is TRBJ1-5 and V is TRBV30; possible D gene TRBD1, 6 bases. CDR1 is GTSNPN and CDR2 is SVGIG in the germline V gene (reference sequence). The V and J ends lost 2 bases and 6 bases respectively, with 20 bases between them. CDR3 size: 16 residues.

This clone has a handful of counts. The CDR3 loop is CASSSDGVHSGNTIYF. The CDR3 DNA sequence: TGCGCCAGCAGCTCAGACGGGGTCCACTCTGGAAACACCATATATTTT. The rearrangement uses TRBV5-1 and TRBJ1-3; D unclear. Looked up from germline, CDR1 is SGHRS and CDR2 is YFSETQ. This CDR3 comprises 16 residues. V was trimmed by 3 bases and J by 0 bases, leaving 13 bases between them. The full variable domain, its missing parts supplied by reference TRBV5-1 and TRBJ1-3, is KAGVTQTPRYLIKTRGQQVTLSCSPISGHRSVSWYQQTPGQGLQFLFEYFSETQRNKGNFPGRFSGRQFSNSRSEMNVSTLELGDSALYLCASSSDGVHSGNTIYFGEGSWLTVV.